This TCR beta chain was found in a study of blood T cells in healthy people across ages. This clonotype was counted only a few times. Looked up from germline, CDR1 is MNHNY and CDR2 is SVGAGI (reference sequence). The germline V and J ends were trimmed by 3 bases and 5 bases, with 8 bases remaining between them. This CDR3 spans 12 amino acids. A second PCR, run for roughly 7 to 11 cycles, used a sample-barcoded 5' primer plus a J-beta primer mix. TCRdb fed the 5' RACE reads into MiXCR, producing one record per CDR3 protein. The table shows about 1,600,000 distinct CDR3 sequences, with 42% occurring only once.

This chain links TRBV6-6 with TRBJ2-7; D tentatively fits TRBD1 or TRBD2 (5 bases each). This clonotype originated in a woman under 30 in good health. Sequencing was performed on blood. The CDR3 bases are TGTGCCAGCAGTTATGGGGACGACGAGCAGTACTTC. Translating gives CASSYGDDEQYF.